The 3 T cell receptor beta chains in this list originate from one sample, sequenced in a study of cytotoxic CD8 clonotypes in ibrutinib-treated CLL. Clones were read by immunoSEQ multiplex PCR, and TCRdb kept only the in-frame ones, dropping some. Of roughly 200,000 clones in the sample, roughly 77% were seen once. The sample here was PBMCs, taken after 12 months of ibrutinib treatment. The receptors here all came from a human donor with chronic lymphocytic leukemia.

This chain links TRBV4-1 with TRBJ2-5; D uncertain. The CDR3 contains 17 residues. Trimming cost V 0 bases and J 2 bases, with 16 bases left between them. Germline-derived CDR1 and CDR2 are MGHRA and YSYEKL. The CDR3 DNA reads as TGCGCCAGCAGCCAAGATTTAAAGCAGTTAATACAAGAGACCCAGTACTTC. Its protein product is CASSQDLKQLIQETQYF.

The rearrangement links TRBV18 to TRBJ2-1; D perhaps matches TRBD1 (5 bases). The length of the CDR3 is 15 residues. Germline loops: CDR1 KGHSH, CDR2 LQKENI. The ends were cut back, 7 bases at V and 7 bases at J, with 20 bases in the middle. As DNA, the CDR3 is TGTGCCAGCTTAAGCGACAGAGTGACGGGTAATGAGCAGTTCTTC. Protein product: CASLSDRVTGNEQFF.

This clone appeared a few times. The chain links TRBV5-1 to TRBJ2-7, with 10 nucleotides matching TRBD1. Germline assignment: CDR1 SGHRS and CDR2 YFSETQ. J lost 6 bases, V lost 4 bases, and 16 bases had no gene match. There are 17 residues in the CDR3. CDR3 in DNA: TGCGCCAGCAGCCCGTCGACAGGGGGCGGCGCTGAATCCGAGCAGTACTTC. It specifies CASSPSTGGGAESEQYF.